Included here is one T cell receptor (beta chain) sequence, with context. Its antigen is unknown. No quality values exist for individual bases; no much larger clone is one base distant. The library came from the immunoSEQ multiplex PCR assay. In its TCRdb copy, this immuneACCESS table keeps in-frame sequences only and misses some clones. Where compared with another copy, unresolved V genes explain less than half of these, and the others have no known cause. This sample has roughly 40,000 clones in its table, and more than 85% of those were observed once. The top ten clonotypes cover roughly 3.5% of the sample. The record originates from a study of control samples from healthy donors and cancer patients (dated by TCRdb to about 2020). The germline V gene sets CDR1 to SGHTS and CDR2 to YDEGEE. The CDR3 contains 15 residues, cysteine and phenylalanine counted. Only the CDR3 region is kept as DNA, spanning 45 bases read in frame from base 1. Deletion took 4 bases off V and 1 base off J, with a span of 11 bases between the germline ends.

The sequence was collected from a woman aged 45 to 65 in good health. The chain is encoded by TRBV5-8 joined to TRBJ1-4; the D gene is possibly TRBD1, with 6 bases matching. Sequenced material: blood. The nucleotides read TGTGCCAGCAGCCAGGGGCGGAGAACTAATGAAAAACTGTTTTTT. This sequence encodes CASSQGRRTNEKLFF.